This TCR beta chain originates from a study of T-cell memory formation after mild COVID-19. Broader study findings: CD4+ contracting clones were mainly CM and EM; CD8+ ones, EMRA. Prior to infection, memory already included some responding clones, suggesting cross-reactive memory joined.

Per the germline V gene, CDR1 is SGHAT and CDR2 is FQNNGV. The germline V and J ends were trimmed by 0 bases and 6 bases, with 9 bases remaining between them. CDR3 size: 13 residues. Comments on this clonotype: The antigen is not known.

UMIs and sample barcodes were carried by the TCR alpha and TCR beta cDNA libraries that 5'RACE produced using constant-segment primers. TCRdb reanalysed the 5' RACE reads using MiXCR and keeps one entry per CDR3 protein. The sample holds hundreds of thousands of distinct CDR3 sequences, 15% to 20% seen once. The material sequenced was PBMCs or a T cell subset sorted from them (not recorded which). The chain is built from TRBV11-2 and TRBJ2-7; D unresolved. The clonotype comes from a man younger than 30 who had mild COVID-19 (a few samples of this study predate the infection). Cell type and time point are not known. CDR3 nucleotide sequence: TGTGCCAGCAGCTTAGATGTGGCAGCCGAGCAGTACTTC. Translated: CASSLDVAAEQYF.